This TCR beta chain derives from a study of T-cell reconstitution after alpha-beta-depleted transplantation in children. Notes on the study in general: Several hundred rapidly expanded clones from non-depleted graft cells reportedly supplied alpha-beta T cells about two months post-transplant. A year had passed since transplant, and T-cell counts and diversity by then came mostly from newly produced T cells. The high TCRbeta diversity at day 60 in some patients came from surviving recipient T cells and thymic progenitors.

Preparing the TCRbeta library involved the use of unique molecular identifiers. TCRdb reprocessed the PCR reads with MiXCR, giving one entry per CDR3 protein. The data show 600,000 or so distinct CDR3 sequences, with roughly 23% seen just once and over 12% held by the top ten. The CDR3 is 17 amino acids. V dropped 5 bases and J dropped 1; count of bases not matched to a gene: 11. Looked up from germline, CDR1 is SEHNR and CDR2 is FQNEAQ (reference sequence). This clonotype showed up just once. Its antigen is unidentified. The receptor was derived from a boy less than two years old who had a stem cell transplant for acute myeloid leukemia, so the T cells may come from the graft donor. The chain is built from TRBV7-9 and TRBJ2-3, with 8 bases lining up with TRBD1. The specimen comprised PBMCs, mostly from graft donor cells, sampled 360 days after TCRalphabeta/CD19-depleted stem cell transplant. This CDR3 reads CASSPPGQGYRTDTQYF. The CDR3 DNA reads TGTGCCAGCAGCCCACCCGGACAGGGTTACCGCACAGATACGCAGTATTTT. Using reference TRBV7-9 and TRBJ2-3 for the parts outside the CDR3, the full variable domain is DTGVSQNPRHKITKRGQNVTFRCDPISEHNRLYWYRQTLGQGPEFLTYFQNEAQLEKSRLLSDRFSAERPKGSFSTLEIQRTEQGDSAMYLCASSPPGQGYRTDTQYFGPGTRLTVL.